This TCR beta chain was recorded in a study of blood T cell repertoires in COVID-19. Overall study context: Spain, Italy and the United States supplied samples that represented acute and convalescent COVID-19.

The CDR3 runs to 13 residues. The germline V gene has CDR1 SGHTS and CDR2 YDEGEE. The V gene lost 1 base and the J gene lost 6 bases, with 10 bases spanning the gap. TCRdb's copy holds only in-frame clones and misses some; the assay was immunoSEQ multiplex PCR. The data hold approximately 270,000 clones, with over 75% observed a single time. Recruited during active infection, patients (from Seattle) were subsequently followed longitudinally. The specimen was peripheral blood. The origin of this receptor is a human donor with COVID-19, enrolled during active disease. The donor label of this sample is uncertain. This chain connects TRBV5-8 to TRBJ1-2; no clear D gene. Here the CDR3 reads CASSLSQVDGYTF. Here the CDR3 DNA reads TGTGCCAGCAGCTTGTCGCAGGTGGATGGCTACACCTTC.